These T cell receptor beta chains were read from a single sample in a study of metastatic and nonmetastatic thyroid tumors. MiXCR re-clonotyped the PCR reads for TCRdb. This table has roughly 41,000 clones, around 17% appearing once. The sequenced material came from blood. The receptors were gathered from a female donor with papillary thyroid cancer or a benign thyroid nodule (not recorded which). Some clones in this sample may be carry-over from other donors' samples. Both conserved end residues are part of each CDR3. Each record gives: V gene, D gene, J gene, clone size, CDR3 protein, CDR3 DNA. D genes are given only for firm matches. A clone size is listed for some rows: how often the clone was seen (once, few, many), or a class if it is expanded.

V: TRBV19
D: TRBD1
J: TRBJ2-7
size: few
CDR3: CASSIGQAYEQYF
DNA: TGTGCCAGTAGTATCGGACAGGCCTACGAGCAGTACTTC

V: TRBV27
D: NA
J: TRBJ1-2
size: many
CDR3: CASSRTGRAYYGYTF
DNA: TGTGCCAGCAGCAGAACGGGACGGGCTTACTATGGCTACACCTTC

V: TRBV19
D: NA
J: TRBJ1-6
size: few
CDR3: CSSTSSGWGGSPLHF
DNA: TGTTCCAGTACCTCCTCAGGGTGGGGGGGTTCACCCCTCCACTTT

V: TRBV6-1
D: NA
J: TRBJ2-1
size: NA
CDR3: CASSRTLDPSYNEQFF
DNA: TGTGCCAGCAGCCGGACTTTAGATCCATCCTACAATGAGCAGTTCTTC

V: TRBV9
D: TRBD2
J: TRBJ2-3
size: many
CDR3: CASSDRLAGTDTQYF
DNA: TGTGCCAGCAGCGACCGACTAGCAGGGACAGATACGCAGTATTTT

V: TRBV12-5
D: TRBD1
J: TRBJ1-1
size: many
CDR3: CASGLGGAGGMNTEAFF
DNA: TGTGCTAGTGGTTTAGGGGGGGCAGGGGGCATGAACACTGAAGCTTTCTTT

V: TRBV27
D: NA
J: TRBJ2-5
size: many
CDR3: CASSPTGPRKPQYF
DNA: TGTGCCAGCAGTCCTACCGGGCCACGGAAGCCCCAGTACTTC

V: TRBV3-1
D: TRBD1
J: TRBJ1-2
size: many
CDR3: CASSQEFGRGDGYTF
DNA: TGTGCCAGCAGCCAAGAGTTCGGCAGGGGGGATGGCTACACCTTC

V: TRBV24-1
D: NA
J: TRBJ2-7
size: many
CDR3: CATSVGPRQGSTPYEQYF
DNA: TGTGCCACCAGTGTGGGACCCCGGCAGGGGAGCACTCCTTACGAGCAGTACTTC

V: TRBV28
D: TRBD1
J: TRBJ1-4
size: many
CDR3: CASSPKDRGFEKLFF
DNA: TGTGCCAGCAGTCCTAAGGACAGGGGCTTTGAAAAACTGTTTTTT

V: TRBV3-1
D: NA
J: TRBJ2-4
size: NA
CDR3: CASSQGVGRIAKNIHYF
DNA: TGTGCCAGCAGCCAAGGGGTGGGGCGGATAGCCAAAAACATTCATTACTTC

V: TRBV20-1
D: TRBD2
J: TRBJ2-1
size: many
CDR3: CSARALAGDSYNEQFF
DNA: TGCAGTGCTAGAGCACTAGCGGGGGACTCCTACAATGAGCAGTTCTTC

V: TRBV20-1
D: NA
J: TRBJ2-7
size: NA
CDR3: CSWGQGGSQQYF
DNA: TGCAGTTGGGGACAAGGAGGCTCGCAGCAGTACTTC

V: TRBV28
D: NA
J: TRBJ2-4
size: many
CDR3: CATALGQLNIQYF
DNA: TGTGCCACCGCATTGGGGCAGTTAAACATTCAGTACTTC

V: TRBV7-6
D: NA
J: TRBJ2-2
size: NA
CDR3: CASSFQTDTGEPFF
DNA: TGTGCCAGCAGCTTTCAGACGGACACCGGGGAGCCGTTTTTT

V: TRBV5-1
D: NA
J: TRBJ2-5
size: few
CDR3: CASSSSQETQYF
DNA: TGCGCCAGCAGCTCTTCGCAGGAGACACAGTACTTC

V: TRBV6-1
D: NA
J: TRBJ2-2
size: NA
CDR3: CASSADRNSNTGELFF
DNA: TGTGCCAGCAGTGCTGACAGAAATTCGAACACCGGGGAGCTGTTTTTT

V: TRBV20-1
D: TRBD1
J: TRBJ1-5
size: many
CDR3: CSAPDRGHNQPQHF
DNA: TGCAGTGCCCCCGACAGGGGGCACAATCAGCCCCAGCATTTT

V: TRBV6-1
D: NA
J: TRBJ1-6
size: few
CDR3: CASRGPKPYNSPLHF
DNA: TGTGCCAGCAGAGGACCGAAACCCTATAATTCACCCCTCCACTTT

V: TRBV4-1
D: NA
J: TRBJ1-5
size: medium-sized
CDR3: CASSGEYSNQPQHF
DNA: TGCGCCAGCAGCGGGGAGTATAGCAATCAGCCCCAGCATTTT

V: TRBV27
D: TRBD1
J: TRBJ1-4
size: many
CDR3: CASSYSGTGNEKLFF
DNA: TGTGCCAGCAGTTACTCCGGGACAGGGAATGAAAAACTGTTTTTT

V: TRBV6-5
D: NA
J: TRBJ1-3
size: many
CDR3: CASSYDSSGNTIYF
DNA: TGTGCCAGCAGTTACGACAGCTCTGGAAACACCATATATTTT

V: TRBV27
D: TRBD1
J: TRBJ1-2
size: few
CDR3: CASSDRGQTARNGYTF
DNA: TGTGCCAGCAGTGATCGGGGACAGACCGCTAGGAATGGCTACACCTTC

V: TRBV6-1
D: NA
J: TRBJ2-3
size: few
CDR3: CASSPWVWTDTQYF
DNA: TGTGCCAGCAGCCCCTGGGTATGGACAGATACGCAGTATTTT

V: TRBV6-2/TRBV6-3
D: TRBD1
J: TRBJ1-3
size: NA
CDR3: CASSYSAGQGNTIYF
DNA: TGTGCCAGCAGTTACTCGGCGGGACAGGGAAACACCATATATTTT

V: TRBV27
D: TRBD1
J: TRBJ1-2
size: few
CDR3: CASILRSRGLYGYGYTF
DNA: TGTGCCAGCATCCTTAGGAGCAGGGGGCTGTACGGCTATGGCTACACCTTC

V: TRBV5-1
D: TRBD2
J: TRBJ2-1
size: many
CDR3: CASSGTSGSYNEQFF
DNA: TGCGCCAGCAGCGGGACTAGCGGATCCTACAATGAGCAGTTCTTC

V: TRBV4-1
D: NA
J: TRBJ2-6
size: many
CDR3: CASSQPYSPGANVLTF
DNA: TGCGCCAGCAGCCAACCTTACAGCCCCGGGGCCAACGTCCTGACTTTC

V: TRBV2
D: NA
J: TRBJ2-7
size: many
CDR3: CASLLNKQYF
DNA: TGTGCCAGTCTCTTAAATAAACAGTACTTC

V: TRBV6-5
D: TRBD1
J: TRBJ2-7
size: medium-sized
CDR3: CASSLGPGQVTYEQYF
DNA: TGTGCCAGCAGTTTGGGGCCGGGACAGGTTACCTACGAGCAGTACTTC

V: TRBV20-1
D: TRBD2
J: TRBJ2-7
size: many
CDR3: CSARASGFSSGSVYEQYF
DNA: TGCAGTGCTAGGGCCTCTGGATTTTCTAGCGGGAGCGTGTACGAGCAGTACTTC

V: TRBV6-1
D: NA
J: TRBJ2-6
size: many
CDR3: CASSLTGGGSGANVLTF
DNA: TGTGCCAGCAGCCTCACAGGAGGGGGGTCTGGGGCCAACGTCCTGACTTTC